Listed below are T cell receptor beta chains from one sample, sequenced in a study of T cell changes during pregnancy in multiple sclerosis. TCRdb's copy holds only in-frame clones and misses some; the assay was immunoSEQ multiplex PCR. Of tens of thousands of clones in the sample, approximately 93% are singletons; the top ten hold around 8.8%. The specimen was CD8+ T cells from peripheral blood mononuclear cells, collected in the third trimester of pregnancy. The receptors were sampled from a female donor with multiple sclerosis, enrolled in a pregnancy study. Each CDR3 is given with its conserved first and last residue. D genes are given only for firm matches. Not all rows give a size; the values are once, few, many and, for expanded clones, a class.

D: TRBD2; J: TRBJ2-1; size: once; length: 15; V: TRBV6-5; DNA: TGTGCCAGCAATGCCCCTAGCGGGGGTTTCAATGAGCAGTTCTTC; CDR3: CASNAPSGGFNEQFF
D: .; J: TRBJ2-2; size: .; length: 12; V: TRBV12-5; DNA: TGTGCTGGGGGCCGGGACCCCGGGGAGCTGTTTTTT; CDR3: CAGGRDPGELFF
D: .; J: TRBJ2-3; size: .; length: 14; V: TRBV9; DNA: TGTGCCAGCAGCGTGGACAGCTCCACAGATACGCAGTATTTT; CDR3: CASSVDSSTDTQYF
D: TRBD2; J: TRBJ2-1; size: .; length: 17; V: TRBV13; DNA: TGTGCCAGCAGCTCCCGACGAGTAGCGGGGGGCCGGAATGAGCAGTTCTTC; CDR3: CASSSRRVAGGRNEQFF
D: .; J: TRBJ1-1; size: .; length: 13; V: TRBV6-5; DNA: TGTGCCAGCAGTTACGGCGGGAACACTGAAGCTTTCTTT; CDR3: CASSYGGNTEAFF
D: .; J: TRBJ1-6; size: .; length: 14; V: TRBV2; DNA: TGTGCCAGCAGTGAAAACAGGGAGAATTCACCCCTCCACTTT; CDR3: CASSENRENSPLHF
D: .; J: TRBJ1-5; size: .; length: 13; V: TRBV30; DNA: TGTGCCTGCACACAGGGAAGCAATCAGCCCCAGCATTTT; CDR3: CACTQGSNQPQHF
D: TRBD1; J: TRBJ2-1; size: .; length: 14; V: TRBV7-6; DNA: TGTGCCAGCAGCTACCGACAGGGGGAATATGAGCAGTTCTTC; CDR3: CASSYRQGEYEQFF
D: .; J: TRBJ1-2; size: .; length: 14; V: TRBV5-4; DNA: TGTGCCAGCAGCTTGGGCACTCGCGTTATCGACTACACCTTC; CDR3: CASSLGTRVIDYTF
D: .; J: TRBJ1-4; size: .; length: 14; V: TRBV15; DNA: TGTGCCACCGCGAAAGCACGGGTTAATGAAAAACTGTTTTTT; CDR3: CATAKARVNEKLFF
D: TRBD1; J: TRBJ1-6; size: .; length: 16; V: TRBV4-2; DNA: TGTGCCAGCAGCCAAGATTTAGGGACAGGGACAACACCCCTCCACTTT; CDR3: CASSQDLGTGTTPLHF
D: TRBD1; J: TRBJ1-1; size: .; length: 13; V: TRBV10-1; DNA: TGCGCCAGCAGTAACACAGGGGGCACTGAAGCTTTCTTT; CDR3: CASSNTGGTEAFF
D: .; J: TRBJ2-5; size: .; length: 13; V: TRBV7-2; DNA: TGTGCCAGCAGCCGGGACGGGGGTGAGACCCAGTACTTC; CDR3: CASSRDGGETQYF
D: .; J: TRBJ1-4; size: .; length: 11; V: TRBV27; DNA: TGTGCCAGCAGTTCAGGGGAAAAACTGTTTTTT; CDR3: CASSSGEKLFF
D: .; J: TRBJ1-1; size: .; length: 15; V: TRBV7-9; DNA: TGTGCCAGCAGCGCCCGGGATCGGCTGAACACTGAAGCTTTCTTT; CDR3: CASSARDRLNTEAFF
D: .; J: TRBJ1-1; size: .; length: 13; V: TRBV16; DNA: TGTGCCAGCAGAGAGACAGGGAACACTGAAGCTTTCTTT; CDR3: CASRETGNTEAFF
D: .; J: TRBJ2-7; size: .; length: 13; V: TRBV15; DNA: TGTGCCACCAGCCTAACAGTACCCTACGAGCAGTACTTC; CDR3: CATSLTVPYEQYF
D: .; J: TRBJ1-1; size: .; length: 14; V: TRBV19; DNA: TGTGCCAGTAGTTCAACAGGCCGGAACACTGAAGCTTTCTTT; CDR3: CASSSTGRNTEAFF
D: TRBD1; J: TRBJ1-5; size: many; length: 14; V: TRBV9; DNA: TGTGCCAGCAGCGAGGGGACAGGGGGAAGGCCCCAGCATTTT; CDR3: CASSEGTGGRPQHF
D: TRBD2; J: TRBJ2-3; size: .; length: 16; V: TRBV2; DNA: TGTGCCAGCACTGAGACTAGCGGACTAGAGGGGGGTACGCAGTATTTT; CDR3: CASTETSGLEGGTQYF
D: TRBD1; J: TRBJ1-5; size: .; length: 15; V: TRBV6-1; DNA: TGTGCCAGCAGTGAGGGGAACAGGGGTGGTCAGCCCCAGCATTTT; CDR3: CASSEGNRGGQPQHF
D: .; J: TRBJ1-2; size: .; length: 13; V: TRBV5-6; DNA: TGTGCCAGCAGCTTGGTCCCGGGCTATGGCTACACCTTC; CDR3: CASSLVPGYGYTF
D: .; J: TRBJ1-5; size: .; length: 15; V: TRBV5-6; DNA: TGTGCCAGCAGCTTGGCGGAGTATAGCAATCAGCCCCAGCATTTT; CDR3: CASSLAEYSNQPQHF
D: TRBD1; J: TRBJ1-1; size: once; length: 14; V: TRBV11-2; DNA: TGTGCCAGCAGCTTAGTAGGGGGCAACACTGAAGCTTTCTTT; CDR3: CASSLVGGNTEAFF
D: TRBD1; J: TRBJ1-4; size: .; length: 16; V: TRBV7-9; DNA: TGTGCCAGCAGCTTAAGTCCGGGACAGGGGTTAGAAAAACTGTTTTTT; CDR3: CASSLSPGQGLEKLFF
D: .; J: TRBJ1-2; size: .; length: 11; V: TRBV29-1; DNA: TGCAGCGTTGAATTAGGGGATGGCTACACCTTC; CDR3: CSVELGDGYTF
D: TRBD1; J: TRBJ1-4; size: few; length: 15; V: TRBV25-1; DNA: TGTGCCAGCAGGGAGGGACAGGGGCACGCTGAAAAACTGTTTTTT; CDR3: CASREGQGHAEKLFF
D: TRBD1; J: TRBJ1-6; size: .; length: 14; V: TRBV6-4; DNA: TGTGCCAGCAGTCCTGGGACAGGGAATTCACCCCTCCACTTT; CDR3: CASSPGTGNSPLHF
D: TRBD1; J: TRBJ1-6; size: once; length: 15; V: TRBV29-1; DNA: TGCAGCGTTGAAGAGGTAGGGACAGGGGCCTCGACCCTCCACTTT; CDR3: CSVEEVGTGASTLHF
D: .; J: TRBJ1-2; size: .; length: 14; V: TRBV2; DNA: TGTGCCAGCGCACAAGGGAGGGCTAACTATGGCTACACCTTC; CDR3: CASAQGRANYGYTF
D: TRBD2; J: TRBJ2-1; size: .; length: 19; V: TRBV10-3; DNA: TGTGCCATCAGTGTGCCTAGCGGGGGACCTTTGGGGCCCTACAATGAGCAGTTCTTC; CDR3: CAISVPSGGPLGPYNEQFF
D: .; J: TRBJ1-2; size: .; length: 17; V: TRBV15; DNA: TGTGCCACCAGCAGGGGTTCTGAGGGTTTTCCTCTCGATGGCTACACCTTC; CDR3: CATSRGSEGFPLDGYTF
D: TRBD1; J: TRBJ1-2; size: .; length: 15; V: TRBV5-4; DNA: TGTGCCAGCACCCCCCCTGGACAGGGGGCGTGGGGCTACACCTTC; CDR3: CASTPPGQGAWGYTF
D: .; J: TRBJ2-3; size: .; length: 12; V: TRBV10-1; DNA: TGCGCCAGCCCCAGGGATACAGATACGCAGTATTTT; CDR3: CASPRDTDTQYF
D: .; J: TRBJ2-2; size: .; length: 13; V: TRBV7-9; DNA: TGTGCCAGCAGCGCCGACAGGTTGGGGGAGCTGTTTTTT; CDR3: CASSADRLGELFF
D: TRBD1; J: TRBJ1-6; size: .; length: 15; V: TRBV14; DNA: TGTGCCAGCAGCCGGAACCGACAGGGATCTTCACCCCTCCACTTT; CDR3: CASSRNRQGSSPLHF
D: TRBD1; J: TRBJ2-2; size: .; length: 15; V: TRBV6-1; DNA: TGTGCCAGCAGTTCCGGACAGGGGGACACCGGGGAGCTGTTTTTT; CDR3: CASSSGQGDTGELFF
D: .; J: TRBJ1-1; size: .; length: 13; V: TRBV27; DNA: TGTGCCAGCACGACTAGGAGGAACACTGAAGCTTTCTTT; CDR3: CASTTRRNTEAFF
D: TRBD1; J: TRBJ1-2; size: .; length: 17; V: TRBV14; DNA: TGTGCCAGCAGCCAAGATCTCGGCGAGGACAGGGATGAGGGCTACACCTTC; CDR3: CASSQDLGEDRDEGYTF
D: TRBD1; J: TRBJ2-7; size: once; length: 14; V: TRBV13; DNA: TGTGCCAGCAGCTTAGGAACAGGGGCCTACGAGCAGTACTTC; CDR3: CASSLGTGAYEQYF
D: .; J: TRBJ1-2; size: .; length: 15; V: TRBV4-2; DNA: TGTGCCAGCAGCCAACCTAACCCGGGGAATGACGGCTACACCTTC; CDR3: CASSQPNPGNDGYTF
D: .; J: TRBJ2-2; size: .; length: 12; V: TRBV7-3; DNA: TGTGCCAGCAGCTCCTATCGCGGGGAGCTGTTTTTT; CDR3: CASSSYRGELFF
D: TRBD1; J: TRBJ2-5; size: .; length: 16; V: TRBV11-2; DNA: TGTGCCAGCAGCTCCCTACTGACAGGGGGCGAAGAGACCCAGTACTTC; CDR3: CASSSLLTGGEETQYF
D: .; J: TRBJ2-1; size: .; length: 15; V: TRBV10-3; DNA: TGTGCCATCAGTGAAGGAAGCGGGCTAGCCGATGAGCAGTTCTTC; CDR3: CAISEGSGLADEQFF
D: .; J: TRBJ1-5; size: .; length: 12; V: TRBV29-1; DNA: TGCAGCGTTGCGGGGGTTGGTCAGCCCCAGCATTTT; CDR3: CSVAGVGQPQHF
D: .; J: TRBJ1-1; size: .; length: 14; V: TRBV11-3; DNA: TGTGCCAGCAGCTCCGGTTACGAGGGCACTGAAGCTTTCTTT; CDR3: CASSSGYEGTEAFF
D: TRBD2; J: TRBJ2-3; size: .; length: 18; V: TRBV5-1; DNA: TGCGCCAGCAGCTTGGGAGAGAGTAGCGGGACCGACACAGATACGCAGTATTTT; CDR3: CASSLGESSGTDTDTQYF
D: TRBD1; J: TRBJ2-2; size: .; length: 15; V: TRBV7-6; DNA: TGTGCCAGCAGCTCGGGACAGCTGAACACCGGGGAGCTGTTTTTT; CDR3: CASSSGQLNTGELFF
D: TRBD1; J: TRBJ1-1; size: .; length: 16; V: TRBV5-1; DNA: TGCGCCAGCAGCTTGGACACGACAGGGGGTAGCACTGAAGCTTTCTTT; CDR3: CASSLDTTGGSTEAFF
D: .; J: TRBJ1-4; size: .; length: 14; V: TRBV18; DNA: TGTGCCAGCTCACCACCGTGGGGGGAGGAAAAACTGTTTTTT; CDR3: CASSPPWGEEKLFF
D: .; J: TRBJ1-2; size: .; length: 12; V: TRBV7-9; DNA: TGTGCCAGCAGCTCCCAGGGATCTGGCTACACCTTC; CDR3: CASSSQGSGYTF
D: .; J: TRBJ1-4; size: .; length: 18; V: TRBV5-1; DNA: TGCGCCAGCAGCTTGGGCGGGGGGCTACACGCCCCCAATGAAAAACTGTTTTTT; CDR3: CASSLGGGLHAPNEKLFF
D: TRBD2; J: TRBJ2-5; size: .; length: 14; V: TRBV5-6; DNA: TGTGCCAGCAGCTTGCTGGCTAGCGGGGGGGAGGAGTACTTC; CDR3: CASSLLASGGEEYF
D: TRBD2; J: TRBJ2-7; size: .; length: 16; V: TRBV5-1; DNA: TGCGCCAGCAGCACCGGGACTAGCGGGGGGATTGTCGAGCAGTACTTC; CDR3: CASSTGTSGGIVEQYF
D: .; J: TRBJ2-1; size: .; length: 14; V: TRBV27; DNA: TGTGCCAGCACCCATACCGGAGGGTACAATGAGCAGTTCTTC; CDR3: CASTHTGGYNEQFF